This T cell receptor (beta chain) was sequenced during a study of graft-versus-host responses after intestinal transplantation. As for the study in general: Uniformly, recipients were administered anti-thymocyte globulin induction with subsequent tacrolimus and steroids for around three years. General study results and limits: Among recipient marrow samples, GvH clones were found; some appeared first in ileum or blood.

This clone showed up just a few times. Plating of around 200,000 CFSE-labeled responder cells was done together with around 200,000 irradiated, violet-dye-labeled stimulator cells. Proliferating CFSE-low CD3+CD4+ and CD3+CD8+ responders were sorted post-reaction. Germline V CDR1 and CDR2: WNHNN, SYGVQD (reference sequence). This CDR3 has 13 amino acids. V dropped 2 bases and J dropped 3 bases, with 8 bases sitting between them. Clones were sequenced by immunoSEQ multiplex PCR, and TCRdb holds only the in-frame ones, with some missing. The table lists some 10,000 clones, around 28% of them singletons. J is TRBJ2-7 and V is TRBV10-1; weak D call: TRBD2 (5 bases). This clonotype was sampled from a human patient who received an intestinal transplant. Sequencing used alloreactive CD8+ T cells from a mixed lymphocyte reaction culture, obtained before intestinal transplant. As to subset: CFSE-low proliferating T cells sorted from roughly 6-day pre-transplant mixed lymphocyte reaction (GvH or HvG direction). The CDR3 is CASSEGLDYEQYF. DNA of the CDR3: TGCGCCAGCAGTGAGGGACTCGACTACGAGCAGTACTTC.